The 25 T cell receptor beta chains below were found in one sample sequenced in a study of T cell responses to AZD1222 COVID-19 vaccine. Some clones are missing from TCRdb's copy, which holds only in-frame ones; the method was immunoSEQ multiplex PCR. The repertoire holds under 130,000 clones, with around nine tenths as singletons. The sample consisted of peripheral blood, taken on day 0 of AZD1222 vaccination. The receptors were sampled from an adult in good health.

The gene calls are TRBV14 and TRBJ1-1; D is ambiguous. The CDR3 runs 13 residues. V was trimmed by 4 bases and J by 6 bases, leaving 12 bases between them. In germline, CDR1 is SGHDN, CDR2 FVKESK. For the CDR3, the DNA is TGTGCCAGCAGCCGAGTGGGTCGGGCTGAAGCTTTCTTT. This translates into CASSRVGRAEAFF.

The chain links TRBV2 to TRBJ1-2, with 7 bases lining up with TRBD1. Germline CDR1 and CDR2: SNHLY and FYNNEI. The CDR3 contains 10 residues. The trim removed 11 bases at V and 5 bases at J, leaving 2 bases unmatched. In nucleotides, the CDR3 is TGTGCCGGGGGACAGTATGGCTACACCTTC. It is translated as CAGGQYGYTF.

V gene TRBV19 combines with J gene TRBJ2-1, with TRBD1 matching over 10 bases. From germline, CDR1 is LNHDA and CDR2 SQIVND (reference sequence). Trimming cost V 10 bases and J 7 bases; bases outside gene matches: 10. This CDR3 is 14 amino acids long. The CDR3 DNA is TGTGCCACCGGACAGGGGGAAGTTTGGAATGAGCAGTTCTTC. It codes for CATGQGEVWNEQFF. Drawing the rest from reference TRBV19 and TRBJ2-1, the complete variable domain is DGGITQSPKYLFRKEGQNVTLSCEQNLNHDAMYWYRQDPGQGLRLIYYSQIVNDFQKGDIAEGYSVSREKKESFPLTVTSAQKNPTAFYLCATGQGEVWNEQFFGPGTRLTVL.

This chain joins TRBV9 and TRBJ2-1; D is possibly TRBD2 (6 bases). The CDR3 consists of 16 residues. The germline V and J ends were trimmed by 0 bases and 4 bases, with 14 bases remaining between them. Germline V gene data show CDR1 as SGDLS and CDR2 as YYNGEE. The CDR3 nucleotides are TGTGCCAGCAGCGTAGTGAGCCCAGGAGGGTACAATGAGCAGTTCTTC. It is translated as CASSVVSPGGYNEQFF.

The rearrangement links TRBV10-3 to TRBJ1-1; 10 bases fit TRBD1. The CDR3 runs 15 residues. J lost 4 bases, V lost 6 bases, and 8 bases had no gene match. The germline V gene has CDR1 ENHRY and CDR2 SYGVKD. This CDR3 is CAIRTGTGEGTEAFF. Written as DNA, the CDR3 is TGTGCCATCAGGACCGGGACAGGGGAGGGCACTGAAGCTTTCTTT.

This chain links TRBV6-6 with TRBJ1-5; a possible D gene is TRBD1 (5 bases). This CDR3 is built from 11 residues. Germline values: CDR1 MNHNY, CDR2 SVGAGI (reference sequence). Trimming stripped 6 bases from V and 5 bases from J, with 5 bases between. CDR3 nucleotides: TGTGCCAGCAGGGGGGATCAGCCCCAGCATTTT. Amino acid sequence: CASRGDQPQHF.

The chain recombines TRBV14 with TRBJ1-2, with 10 bases aligning to TRBD1. After removal of 2 bases from V and 7 bases from J, the junction contained 10 bases not matched to a gene. This CDR3 spans 16 amino acids. Germline V gene lookup returns CDR1 SGHDN and CDR2 FVKESK. The CDR3 region has the DNA TGTGCCAGCAGCCAACTACGGGCCGGGGACAGGGGTGGCTACACCTTC. Translated: CASSQLRAGDRGGYTF.

The J gene is TRBJ1-1, the V gene TRBV7-2, with 12 nucleotides matching TRBD1. The CDR3 covers 13 residues. Germline lookup yields CDR1 SGHTA and CDR2 FQGNSA. V was clipped by 7 bases and J by 12 bases; unmatched bases: 9. The CDR3 sequence is CASMSGTGGRPFF. The CDR3 DNA follows: TGTGCCAGCATGTCCGGGACAGGGGGCCGGCCTTTCTTT. Looking up the rest from reference TRBV7-2 and TRBJ1-1 gives the full variable domain: GAGVSQSPSNKVTEKGKDVELRCDPISGHTALYWYRQSLGQGLEFLIYFQGNSAPDKSGLPSDRFSAERTGGSVSTLTIQRTQQEDSAVYLCASMSGTGGRPFFGQGTRLTVV.

The gene calls are TRBV4-2 and TRBJ1-6; 8 nucleotides align to TRBD1. The germline V gene encodes CDR1 LGHNA and CDR2 YNFKEQ. Losses at the gene ends were 4 bases for V and 7 bases for J; bases not matched to a gene: 6. There are 15 residues in the CDR3. CDR3 DNA: TGTGCCAGCAGCCGGGTAACAGGGGGAAATTCACCCCTCCACTTT. The encoded protein is CASSRVTGGNSPLHF.

The V gene is TRBV3-1 (or the pseudogene TRBV3-2), the J gene TRBJ2-5, with D unresolved. Germline CDR1 reads LGHDT; CDR2 reads YNNKEL (reference sequence). This CDR3 spans 13 amino acids. Trimming pared 1 base from V and 9 bases from J, leaving 12 bases between. CDR3 loop: CASSQVQSGAQYF. The CDR3 DNA sequence: TGTGCCAGCAGCCAAGTGCAGAGTGGGGCCCAGTACTTC.

This sequence joins TRBV19 and TRBJ2-5, with unresolved D. Germline V CDR1 and CDR2: LNHDA, SQIVND (reference sequence). CDR3 length: 13 residues. With 3 bases removed from V and 3 bases from J, the gap between germline ends came to 8 bases. CDR3 protein: CASSIGLEETQYF. For the CDR3, the DNA is TGTGCCAGTAGTATCGGGCTAGAAGAGACCCAGTACTTC.

V is TRBV7-9 and J is TRBJ2-1, with D unresolved. The CDR3 is made up of 12 amino acids. In germline, CDR1 is SEHNR, CDR2 FQNEAQ (reference sequence). V was shortened by 4 bases and J by 9 bases, with 10 bases between the two germline ends. The chain's CDR3 is CASSYSRFEQFF. The CDR3 region has the DNA TGTGCCAGCAGCTATTCAAGGTTTGAGCAGTTCTTC.

The chain has TRBV7-2 and TRBJ2-2; TRBD2 matches 8 bases. V was pared by 5 bases and J by 7 bases, with 9 bases of the junction left unmatched. Germline assignment: CDR1 SGHTA and CDR2 FQGNSA. The CDR3 is 15 amino acids. The CDR3 protein is CASSNSGTSHGELFF. The CDR3 DNA reads TGTGCCAGCAGCAATAGCGGGACAAGCCACGGGGAGCTGTTTTTT.

The gene calls are TRBV5-1 and TRBJ2-1, with no clear D. V dropped 2 bases and J dropped 5 bases, with 11 bases sitting between them. The CDR3 totals 14 residues. Germline CDR1 SGHRS, CDR2 YFSETQ. The CDR3, as DNA: TGCGCCAGCAGCTTAGGAGCCCCACACAATGAGCAGTTCTTC. This codes for CASSLGAPHNEQFF.

The chain couples TRBV19 to TRBJ1-4, with D perhaps TRBD1 (5 bases). CDR1 LNHDA and CDR2 SQIVND come from the germline V gene (reference sequence). The CDR3 contains 14 residues. V lost 3 bases and J lost 8, with 13 bases in between. The CDR3 DNA reads as TGTGCCAGTAGTATGGGGGTGCTCGGAGAAAAACTGTTTTTT. Amino acids: CASSMGVLGEKLFF. The full variable domain, rest sourced from reference TRBV19 and TRBJ1-4, is DGGITQSPKYLFRKEGQNVTLSCEQNLNHDAMYWYRQDPGQGLRLIYYSQIVNDFQKGDIAEGYSVSREKKESFPLTVTSAQKNPTAFYLCASSMGVLGEKLFFGSGTQLSVL.

The chain joins TRBV5-6 to TRBJ2-2; D is uncertain. Germline V lookup: CDR1 SGHDT, CDR2 YYEEEE. V was shortened by 4 bases and J by 3 bases, with 4 bases between the two germline ends. This CDR3 comprises 12 residues. CDR3 coding DNA: TGTGCCAGCAGCCGGGACACCGGGGAGCTGTTTTTT. Protein product: CASSRDTGELFF. Full variable domain (missing parts from reference TRBV5-6 and TRBJ2-2): DAGVTQSPTHLIKTRGQQVTLRCSPKSGHDTVSWYQQALGQGPQFIFQYYEEEERQRGNFPDRFSGHQFPNYSSELNVNALLLGDSALYLCASSRDTGELFFGEGSRLTVL.

V gene TRBV7-2 combines with J gene TRBJ1-2; TRBD1 matches 8 bases. V shed 1 base, J shed 0 bases, and the junction held 4 bases outside the gene matches. CDR1 is SGHTA, CDR2 FQGNSA, per germline. The CDR3 contains 16 residues. In nucleotides, the CDR3 is TGTGCCAGCAGCTTAGGGACAGGGACCACTAACTATGGCTACACCTTC. This gives the protein CASSLGTGTTNYGYTF.

The chain employs TRBV27 and TRBJ2-5, with D unclear. Looked up from germline, CDR1 is MNHEY and CDR2 is SMNVEV (reference sequence). The CDR3 length is 13 residues. V was cut by 3 bases and J by 2 bases, with 7 bases left in between. The DNA for the CDR3 is TGTGCCAGCAGTTTGTCCCCACAAGAGACCCAGTACTTC. Amino acid sequence: CASSLSPQETQYF.

The rearrangement links TRBV4-1 to TRBJ2-4; D is perhaps TRBD2 (5 bases). V lost 0 bases, J lost 7 bases, and 13 bases lay in between. The CDR3 is 15 residues long. Per the germline V gene, CDR1 is MGHRA and CDR2 is YSYEKL. The CDR3 here is CASSQESGYWNIQYF. The DNA of the CDR3 is TGCGCCAGCAGCCAAGAGTCGGGGTATTGGAACATTCAGTACTTC.

V gene TRBV10-1 combines with J gene TRBJ2-3; TRBD1 or TRBD2 may be the D gene (5 bases each). The CDR3 extends over 15 amino acids. Germline CDR1 WNHNN, CDR2 SYGVQD (reference sequence). Deletions cut 3 bases from V and 5 bases from J, with 15 bases between. As DNA, the CDR3 is TGCGCCAGCAGTGACGGGACCTCGGCGGGAGATACGCAGTATTTT. This codes for CASSDGTSAGDTQYF.

This clone was seen a single time. The chain employs TRBV19 and TRBJ1-6, with D hard to call. Trimming pared 4 bases from V and 4 bases from J, leaving 8 bases between. CDR1 and CDR2 from the germline V gene are LNHDA and SQIVND (reference sequence). This CDR3 spans 14 amino acids. This chain's CDR3 is CASSSGQYNSPLHF. The CDR3 coding sequence is TGTGCCAGTAGTAGCGGGCAGTATAATTCACCCCTCCACTTT.

The gene calls are TRBV20-1 and TRBJ2-5; D is unclear. Trimming left V 3 bases short and J 5 bases short, with 10 bases between. Germline CDR1 DFQATT, CDR2 SNEGSKA (reference sequence). The CDR3 is 12 amino acids. CDR3 nucleotide sequence: TGCAGTGCTAGTGTATTTACTGAGACCCAGTACTTC. Protein sequence: CSASVFTETQYF.

This rearrangement joins TRBV9 to TRBJ2-1; 10 positions match TRBD2. The CDR3 spans 16 residues. V trimming: 2 bases; J trimming: 9 bases; junction bases outside the gene matches: 11. The germline V gene has CDR1 SGDLS and CDR2 YYNGEE. CDR3 region: CASSVGGLAGVGEQFF. As DNA, the CDR3 is TGTGCCAGCAGCGTCGGAGGGCTAGCGGGAGTTGGTGAGCAGTTCTTC.

Details on this clone: A junction boundary mismatches the germline segment, possibly from a read error. The chain joins TRBV9 to TRBJ2-4; D is tentatively TRBD1 or TRBD2 (6 bases each). This CDR3 spans 12 amino acids. Germline CDR1 is SGDLS and CDR2 is YYNGEE. As DNA, the CDR3 is TGTGCCAGCAGCGCGAGCACAGGGACTCTACTTTTC. As protein: CASSASTGTLLF.

This rearrangement joins TRBV18 to TRBJ1-1; 8 nucleotides agree with TRBD1. CDR1 is KGHSH and CDR2 is LQKENI in the germline V gene. This CDR3 contains 14 residues. Unmatched junction bases numbered 7, after V lost 2 bases and J lost 8 bases. CDR3 sequence (DNA): TGTGCCAGCTCACCAGCAGGGGGCGGTCAGGAAGCTTTCTTT. This sequence encodes CASSPAGGGQEAFF.